Given below is one T cell receptor (beta chain) in context. The record originates from a study of blood T cells in healthy people across ages. The second PCR ran roughly 6 to 11 cycles with a sample-barcoded 5' primer and J-beta primers. One entry per CDR3 protein, called by TCRdb with MiXCR from the 5' RACE reads. The table has about 760,000 distinct CDR3 sequences, 56% seen once. Trimming left V 3 bases short and J 4 bases short, with 10 bases between. This CDR3 comprises 15 residues. Germline V gene sequence: CDR1 ENHRY, CDR2 SYGVKD. Material for sequencing was blood. The receptor was derived from a man between 40 and 49 years old in good health. The gene calls are TRBV10-3 and TRBJ2-6, with no clear D. CDR3 coding DNA: TGTGCCATCAGTGAAAGACAAGCGGGGGCCAACGTCCTGACTTTC. Translated: CAISERQAGANVLTF.